This T cell receptor (beta chain) was sequenced in a study of CD8 T cells in ankylosing spondylitis. With respect to this clonotype: The antigen is unknown.

Generation of TCR beta libraries employed quantitative 5'-RACE incorporating molecular barcodes. TCRdb independently ran MiXCR on the 5' RACE reads; one entry per CDR3 protein. There are 400,000 or so distinct CDR3 sequences in the sample; roughly 25% occur only once, and 0.89% lies in the top ten. The germline gives CDR1 DFQATT, CDR2 SNEGSKA (reference sequence). This CDR3 has 13 amino acids. Trimming shortened V by 1 base and J by 8 bases, and 11 bases separated the two germline ends. Study-wide findings and caveats: Clones linked to disease were reported to show significant enrichment in matched ankylosing spondylitis synovial fluid. Disease-linked clones displayed a CD8+ phenotype and appeared relatively rarely in peripheral blood. Seemingly characteristic of ankylosing spondylitis blood was a TCR beta motif consisting of about 8 highly homologous variants.

This clonotype was obtained from a male donor with ankylosing spondylitis. Input material: blood, either unsorted or a sorted T cell fraction (not recorded which). The chain recombines TRBV20-1 with TRBJ1-4; no reliable D call. This CDR3 reads CSARGGDREKLFF. In nucleotides, the CDR3 is TGCAGTGCTAGAGGGGGTGACCGGGAAAAACTGTTTTTT.